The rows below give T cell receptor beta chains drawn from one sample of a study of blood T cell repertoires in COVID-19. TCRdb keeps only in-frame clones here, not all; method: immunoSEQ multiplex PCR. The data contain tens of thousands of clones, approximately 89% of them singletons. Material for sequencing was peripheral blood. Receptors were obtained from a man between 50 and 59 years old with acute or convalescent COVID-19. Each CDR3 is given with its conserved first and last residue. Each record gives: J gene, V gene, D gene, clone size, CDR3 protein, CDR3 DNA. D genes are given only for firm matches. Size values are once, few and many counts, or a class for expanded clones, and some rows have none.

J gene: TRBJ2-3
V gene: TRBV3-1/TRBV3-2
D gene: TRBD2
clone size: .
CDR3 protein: CASSSPGTRADTQYF
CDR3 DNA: TGTGCCAGCAGCTCCCCCGGGACTAGAGCCGATACGCAGTATTTT

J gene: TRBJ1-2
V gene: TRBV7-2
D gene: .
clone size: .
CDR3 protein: CASSLDRTGILYGYTF
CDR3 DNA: TGTGCCAGCAGCTTAGATCGTACAGGGATTCTTTATGGCTACACCTTC

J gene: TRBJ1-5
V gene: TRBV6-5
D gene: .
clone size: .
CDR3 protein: CASSPLTTNQPQHF
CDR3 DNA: TGTGCCAGCAGCCCATTGACTACCAATCAGCCCCAGCATTTT

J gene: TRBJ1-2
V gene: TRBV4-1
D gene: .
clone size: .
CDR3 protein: CASSQGGGNYGYTF
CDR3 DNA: TGCGCCAGCAGCCAAGGTGGGGGGAACTATGGCTACACCTTC

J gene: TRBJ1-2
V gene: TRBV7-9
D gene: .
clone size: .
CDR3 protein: CASSENYGYTF
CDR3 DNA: TGTGCCAGCAGCGAGAACTATGGCTACACCTTC

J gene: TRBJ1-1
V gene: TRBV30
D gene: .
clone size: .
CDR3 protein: CAWSVQVSTEAFF
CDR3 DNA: TGTGCCTGGAGTGTACAGGTGAGCACTGAAGCTTTCTTT

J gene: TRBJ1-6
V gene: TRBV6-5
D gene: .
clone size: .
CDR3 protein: CASRARTGSNSPLHF
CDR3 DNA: TGTGCCAGCAGAGCACGGACTGGCTCTAATTCACCCCTCCACTTT

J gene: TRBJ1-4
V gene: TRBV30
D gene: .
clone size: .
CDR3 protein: CAWSVGTGSSEKLFF
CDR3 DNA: TGTGCCTGGAGTGTGGGGACCGGGAGTAGCGAAAAACTGTTTTTT

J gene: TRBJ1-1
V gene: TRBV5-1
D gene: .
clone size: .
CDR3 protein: CASSLGYTSLNTEAFF
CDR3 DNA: TGCGCCAGCAGCTTGGGTTACACATCCCTGAACACTGAAGCTTTCTTT

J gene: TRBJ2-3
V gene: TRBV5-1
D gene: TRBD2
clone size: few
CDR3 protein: CASSRTSGGTDTQYF
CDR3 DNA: TGCGCCAGCAGCCGGACTAGCGGGGGCACAGATACGCAGTATTTT

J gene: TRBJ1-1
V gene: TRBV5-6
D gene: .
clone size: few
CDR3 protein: CASSRHTEAFF
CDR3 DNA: TGTGCCAGCAGCCGTCACACTGAAGCTTTCTTT

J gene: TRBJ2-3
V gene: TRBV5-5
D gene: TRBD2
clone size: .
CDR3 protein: CASSVPTTSGGSDTQYF
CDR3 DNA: TGTGCCAGCAGCGTCCCAACCACTAGCGGGGGGTCAGATACGCAGTATTTT

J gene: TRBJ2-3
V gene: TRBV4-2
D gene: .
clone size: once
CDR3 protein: CASSQEDPWSEEDTQYF
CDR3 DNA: TGTGCCAGCAGCCAAGAAGATCCATGGTCCGAGGAAGATACGCAGTATTTT

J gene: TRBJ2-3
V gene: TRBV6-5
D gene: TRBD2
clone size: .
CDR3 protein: CASRRLAGSTDTQYF
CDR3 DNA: TGTGCCAGCAGGAGACTAGCGGGTAGCACAGATACGCAGTATTTT

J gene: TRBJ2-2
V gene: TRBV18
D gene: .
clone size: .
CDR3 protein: CASSPTDSLNTGELFF
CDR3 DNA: TGTGCCAGCTCACCGACGGACAGCTTGAACACCGGGGAGCTGTTTTTT

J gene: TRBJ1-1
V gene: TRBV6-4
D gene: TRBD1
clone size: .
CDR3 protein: CASSPDRVGNTEAFF
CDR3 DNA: TGTGCCAGCAGTCCGGACAGGGTAGGAAACACTGAAGCTTTCTTT